This T cell receptor beta chain was identified in a study of T cell responses to AZD1222 COVID-19 vaccine. The study, taken as a whole, reports: White British donors predominated, females outnumbered males, and clonal diversity was possibly underestimated. Vaccine-associated CD4 TCRs ranged over spike, dominating at 160-218 and 743-854. At study baseline, merely more than 5 AZD1222 recipients were seropositive.

CDR3 length: 13 residues. Trimming took off 3 bases at V and 4 bases at J, with 9 bases between the two ends. Germline V lookup: CDR1 KGHSH, CDR2 LQKENI. Regarding this clone: The antigen is unknown.

The table came from immunoSEQ multiplex PCR; TCRdb's copy has only in-frame clones and leaves some out. This table has 80,000 to 90,000 clones, approximately 89% appearing once. The rearrangement links TRBV18 to TRBJ2-5; D is uncertain. The sequence derives from an adult in good health. The sample in question was peripheral blood, obtained on day 0 of AZD1222 vaccination. The CDR3 sequence is CASSPHKRETQYF. The DNA for the CDR3 is TGTGCCAGCTCACCCCATAAACGAGAGACCCAGTACTTC.